These T cell receptor beta chains were read from a single sample in a study of PD-1 blockade in classical Hodgkin lymphoma. Clones were read by immunoSEQ multiplex PCR, and TCRdb kept only the in-frame ones, dropping some. Among about 50,000 clones listed, roughly 89% were seen once. This sample comprised peripheral blood mononuclear cells (PBMCs), obtained before the fourth cycle of nivolumab. These receptor sequences come from a human donor with classical Hodgkin lymphoma. CDR3s include the opening cysteine and the closing phenylalanine or tryptophan. A D gene is named only where the DNA matches it firmly. Some rows have no size entry. The others give once, few or many, or a class for an expanded clone.

clone_size: .; v_call: TRBV30; d_call: .; j_call: TRBJ2-7; cdr3_length: 12; cdr3_aa: CAWSVGGQLQYF; cdr3_nt: TGTGCCTGGAGTGTAGGGGGGCAATTGCAGTACTTC
clone_size: .; v_call: TRBV5-1; d_call: .; j_call: TRBJ2-1; cdr3_length: 13; cdr3_aa: CASSLTRTDEQFF; cdr3_nt: TGCGCCAGCAGTCTTACCCGAACCGATGAGCAGTTCTTC
clone_size: medium-sized; v_call: TRBV15; d_call: .; j_call: TRBJ2-5; cdr3_length: 13; cdr3_aa: CATSGTGGETQYF; cdr3_nt: TGTGCCACCAGCGGCACAGGAGGGGAGACCCAGTACTTC
clone_size: .; v_call: TRBV2; d_call: TRBD2; j_call: TRBJ2-1; cdr3_length: 13; cdr3_aa: CASSVLAEIEQFF; cdr3_nt: TGTGCCAGCAGTGTCCTAGCGGAGATTGAGCAGTTCTTC
clone_size: .; v_call: TRBV5-1; d_call: .; j_call: TRBJ2-2; cdr3_length: 19; cdr3_aa: CASSYSSGGGLANTGELFF; cdr3_nt: TGCGCCAGCAGCTACTCTAGCGGAGGGGGGCTCGCGAACACCGGGGAGCTGTTTTTT
clone_size: .; v_call: TRBV27; d_call: .; j_call: TRBJ1-5; cdr3_length: 14; cdr3_aa: CASSLSSGGQPQHF; cdr3_nt: TGTGCCAGCAGTTTATCTTCGGGGGGGCAGCCCCAGCATTTT
clone_size: .; v_call: TRBV5-5; d_call: .; j_call: TRBJ1-5; cdr3_length: 17; cdr3_aa: CASSRELGGPGNQPQHF; cdr3_nt: TGTGCCAGCAGCCGTGAATTGGGGGGGCCTGGCAATCAGCCCCAGCATTTT
clone_size: .; v_call: TRBV6-4; d_call: .; j_call: TRBJ2-3; cdr3_length: 15; cdr3_aa: CASGGRDSVVDTQYF; cdr3_nt: TGTGCCAGCGGGGGACGGGACTCTGTGGTAGATACGCAGTATTTT
clone_size: .; v_call: TRBV28; d_call: TRBD1; j_call: TRBJ2-7; cdr3_length: 18; cdr3_aa: CASSLPVFRGQGSYEQYF; cdr3_nt: TGTGCCAGCAGTCTCCCGGTATTCCGGGGACAGGGCTCTTACGAGCAGTACTTC
clone_size: .; v_call: TRBV27; d_call: .; j_call: TRBJ2-7; cdr3_length: 19; cdr3_aa: CASSRSGTSTIKSSYEQYF; cdr3_nt: TGTGCCAGCAGCAGATCCGGGACCTCCACCATCAAAAGCTCCTACGAGCAGTACTTC
clone_size: .; v_call: TRBV14; d_call: TRBD1; j_call: TRBJ2-7; cdr3_length: 16; cdr3_aa: CASSQVKTGTSYEQYF; cdr3_nt: TGTGCCAGCAGCCAAGTTAAGACAGGGACCTCCTACGAGCAGTACTTC
clone_size: .; v_call: TRBV18; d_call: .; j_call: TRBJ2-6; cdr3_length: 16; cdr3_aa: CASSPVHDSGANVLTF; cdr3_nt: TGTGCCAGCTCACCGGTACACGACTCTGGGGCCAACGTCCTGACTTTC
clone_size: .; v_call: TRBV7-2; d_call: .; j_call: TRBJ2-7; cdr3_length: 14; cdr3_aa: CASSPGLGPYEQYF; cdr3_nt: TGTGCCAGCAGCCCGGGGTTGGGGCCTTACGAGCAGTACTTC
clone_size: .; v_call: TRBV10-3; d_call: TRBD1; j_call: TRBJ2-1; cdr3_length: 16; cdr3_aa: CATRGQGGFRINEQFF; cdr3_nt: TGTGCCACCCGAGGACAGGGGGGCTTCCGGATCAATGAGCAGTTCTTC
clone_size: .; v_call: TRBV7-9; d_call: .; j_call: TRBJ2-3; cdr3_length: 15; cdr3_aa: CASNKQGRSTDTQYF; cdr3_nt: TGTGCCAGCAACAAACAGGGCCGGAGCACAGATACGCAGTATTTT
clone_size: .; v_call: TRBV6-1; d_call: .; j_call: TRBJ1-3; cdr3_length: 10; cdr3_aa: CASRGHTIYF; cdr3_nt: TGTGCCAGCAGGGGGCACACCATATATTTT
clone_size: .; v_call: TRBV18; d_call: .; j_call: TRBJ1-4; cdr3_length: 15; cdr3_aa: CASSPGTASNEKLFF; cdr3_nt: TGTGCCAGCTCACCAGGGACCGCCTCGAATGAAAAACTGTTTTTT
clone_size: .; v_call: TRBV10-2; d_call: .; j_call: TRBJ2-3; cdr3_length: 10; cdr3_aa: CASGAHTQYF; cdr3_nt: TGCGCCAGCGGAGCACATACGCAGTATTTT
clone_size: .; v_call: TRBV6-5; d_call: TRBD1; j_call: TRBJ2-7; cdr3_length: 13; cdr3_aa: CASSDRQGREQYF; cdr3_nt: TGTGCCAGCAGTGACCGACAGGGTCGGGAGCAGTACTTC
clone_size: few; v_call: TRBV29-1; d_call: TRBD2; j_call: TRBJ2-1; cdr3_length: 13; cdr3_aa: CSVGSGSDNEQFF; cdr3_nt: TGCAGCGTTGGTAGCGGGAGTGACAATGAGCAGTTCTTC
clone_size: .; v_call: TRBV5-4; d_call: .; j_call: TRBJ1-5; cdr3_length: 14; cdr3_aa: CASSLSGGDQPQHF; cdr3_nt: TGTGCCAGCAGCTTGTCAGGCGGCGATCAGCCCCAGCATTTT
clone_size: once; v_call: TRBV4-1; d_call: TRBD1; j_call: TRBJ1-1; cdr3_length: 16; cdr3_aa: CASSQVTGQQNTEAFF; cdr3_nt: TGCGCCAGCAGCCAAGTCACGGGACAGCAGAACACTGAAGCTTTCTTT
clone_size: .; v_call: TRBV19; d_call: TRBD1; j_call: TRBJ1-5; cdr3_length: 19; cdr3_aa: CASSKRGGQGGYWIQPQHF; cdr3_nt: TGTGCCAGTAGTAAGCGGGGGGGACAGGGAGGTTACTGGATTCAGCCCCAGCATTTT
clone_size: .; v_call: TRBV27; d_call: .; j_call: TRBJ1-1; cdr3_length: 13; cdr3_aa: CASSLLGAEEAFF; cdr3_nt: TGTGCCAGCAGTTTATTAGGGGCTGAGGAAGCTTTCTTT
clone_size: .; v_call: TRBV5-1; d_call: .; j_call: TRBJ2-4; cdr3_length: 15; cdr3_aa: CASSPRDCQKGIQYF; cdr3_nt: TGCGCCAGCAGCCCGCGGGACTGCCAAAAGGGCATTCAGTACTTC
clone_size: .; v_call: TRBV29-1; d_call: .; j_call: TRBJ1-1; cdr3_length: 11; cdr3_aa: CSVLLGELAFF; cdr3_nt: TGCAGCGTCCTCCTGGGAGAGTTAGCTTTCTTT
clone_size: once; v_call: TRBV7-3; d_call: .; j_call: TRBJ2-2; cdr3_length: 16; cdr3_aa: CASSSRGGWGTGELFF; cdr3_nt: TGTGCCAGCAGCTCGCGAGGCGGGTGGGGTACCGGGGAGCTGTTTTTT
clone_size: .; v_call: TRBV11-1; d_call: .; j_call: TRBJ1-1; cdr3_length: 15; cdr3_aa: CASSLVLAAAAEAFF; cdr3_nt: TGTGCCAGCAGCTTAGTCTTGGCCGCCGCGGCTGAAGCTTTCTTT
clone_size: .; v_call: TRBV12-5; d_call: .; j_call: TRBJ2-3; cdr3_length: 12; cdr3_aa: CASGFRTETQYF; cdr3_nt: TGTGCTAGTGGTTTTCGTACAGAAACGCAGTATTTT
clone_size: .; v_call: TRBV11-3; d_call: TRBD2; j_call: TRBJ2-5; cdr3_length: 16; cdr3_aa: CASSFHPTSSQETQYF; cdr3_nt: TGTGCCAGCAGCTTCCACCCGACTAGCAGCCAAGAGACCCAGTACTTC
clone_size: .; v_call: TRBV6-1; d_call: .; j_call: TRBJ1-2; cdr3_length: 13; cdr3_aa: CASSVAVSDGYTF; cdr3_nt: TGTGCCAGCAGTGTGGCGGTCTCCGATGGCTACACCTTC
clone_size: .; v_call: TRBV15; d_call: .; j_call: TRBJ2-5; cdr3_length: 15; cdr3_aa: CATSRDRDHGETQYF; cdr3_nt: TGTGCCACCAGCAGAGATCGGGACCACGGAGAGACCCAGTACTTC
clone_size: once; v_call: TRBV7-9; d_call: .; j_call: TRBJ2-1; cdr3_length: 12; cdr3_aa: CASSLVRNEQFF; cdr3_nt: TGTGCCAGCAGCTTAGTTAGGAATGAGCAGTTCTTC
clone_size: .; v_call: TRBV28; d_call: TRBD1; j_call: TRBJ2-7; cdr3_length: 14; cdr3_aa: CASRNSGTARISYF; cdr3_nt: TGTGCCAGCAGGAACTCCGGGACAGCCAGGATATCGTACTTC
clone_size: .; v_call: TRBV27; d_call: .; j_call: TRBJ2-7; cdr3_length: 15; cdr3_aa: CASSRNRDSPSEQYF; cdr3_nt: TGTGCCAGCAGTAGAAACCGGGACTCCCCCTCCGAGCAGTACTTC
clone_size: once; v_call: TRBV6-5; d_call: .; j_call: TRBJ1-4; cdr3_length: 14; cdr3_aa: CASHRPGLSEKLFF; cdr3_nt: TGTGCCAGCCATAGGCCAGGGTTGAGTGAAAAACTGTTTTTT
clone_size: .; v_call: TRBV5-6; d_call: .; j_call: TRBJ1-2; cdr3_length: 14; cdr3_aa: CASSSPSADYGYTF; cdr3_nt: TGTGCCAGCAGCTCGCCGTCGGCGGACTATGGCTACACCTTC
clone_size: .; v_call: TRBV15; d_call: .; j_call: TRBJ2-1; cdr3_length: 16; cdr3_aa: CATSRAPGLAHTGQFF; cdr3_nt: TGTGCCACCAGCAGAGCTCCCGGGCTCGCCCATACTGGGCAGTTCTTC